The clone carrying this T cell receptor beta chain appeared a single time. Its antigen is as yet unknown. This sample is part of a study of OX40 agonist ivuxolimab in advanced cancers. Notes on the study in general: Dosing at 0.1 to 3.0 mg/kg was accompanied by clonal expansion of CD4+ and CD8+ blood T cells by week 6.

This CDR3 contains 16 residues. Trimming cost V 6 bases and J 5 bases; bases outside gene matches: 10. Germline assignment: CDR1 ENHRY and CDR2 SYGVKD. Assay: immunoSEQ multiplex PCR; the TCRdb copy retains only in-frame clones and omits some. The repertoire holds 100,000 or so clones, with around 96% as singletons. The clonotype comes from an adult with an advanced solid tumor such as melanoma, head and neck, liver or kidney cancer. This chain links TRBV10-3 with TRBJ2-1; 10 bases match TRBD1. Sequences were derived from CD4+ or CD8+ T cells sorted from blood, sampled in a trial of the OX40 agonist ivuxolimab. The CDR3: CAIREVDRGPNNEQFF. CDR3 DNA: TGTGCCATCAGAGAAGTCGACAGGGGGCCCAACAATGAGCAGTTCTTC.